This TCR beta chain was sequenced in a study of CD4 and CD8 cells across lung adenocarcinoma regions. The ends were cut back, 0 bases at V and 9 bases at J, with 18 bases in the middle. In germline, CDR1 is SGHRS, CDR2 YFSETQ. The CDR3 covers 16 residues. The patients had localized lung adenocarcinoma, a non-small cell subtype. In this sample, this clonotype turned up many times. TCRdb re-analysed the PCR reads in MiXCR, keeping a single row per CDR3 protein. The sample includes roughly 6,800 distinct CDR3 sequences, roughly 57% seen only once; the top ten take 95% to 97%. J is TRBJ2-2 and V is TRBV5-1; D is undetermined. The receptor comes from a male donor with lung adenocarcinoma. The CD4 and CD8 labels of this study may be unreliable. The sequencing sample was made of CD8+ T cells from the center of a lung tumor. This CDR3 is CASSLEGVGKGRELFF. The CDR3 region has the DNA TGCGCCAGCAGCTTGGAAGGCGTCGGAAAAGGTCGGGAGCTGTTTTTT.